This T cell receptor beta chain appears in the sequencing data of a study of T cells in Graves' hyperthyroidism and ophthalmopathy (dated by TCRdb to between 2018 and 2021). Context from the whole study: Peripheral blood samples were taken at the time of initial diagnosis, prior to any treatment. A discovery cohort of around 100 patients, fewer than 50 with Graves' ophthalmopathy and 55 to 60 with stable Graves' hyperthyroidism, was used to find distinguishing TCR V-J signatures. Prospective prediction of ophthalmopathy was tested in an independent validation cohort of approximately 19 hyperthyroidism patients and around 16 patients who later progressed to ophthalmopathy. For training and testing, the 110 or so patients in the discovery cohort were randomly divided in a 7:3 ratio. The study also compared thyroid tissue and blood T-cell repertoires from roughly 6 Graves' hyperthyroidism patients. After sampling, hyperthyroidism patients received methimazole starting at 30 mg daily, and ophthalmopathy patients received high-dose intravenous methylprednisolone. The paper describes TCR Vbeta CDR3 sequencing of more than 120 peripheral blood samples, made up of about 40 ophthalmopathy patients, roughly 80 hyperthyroidism patients and roughly 17 progressor patients. Overall study results and their limits: A 13 V-J signature model separated ophthalmopathy from stable hyperthyroidism, with about 88% sensitivity and 81% to 82% specificity in cross-validation and 80%/75% in testing. Most expanded thyroid clonotypes (frequency above 0.001) were also detected in blood, a finding suggesting that blood repertoires may reflect thyroid immune responses. During validation, the model predicted progression to ophthalmopathy a median of approximately 6 months ahead of onset, with around 65% sensitivity and almost 75% specificity. No statistical method was used to fix the sample size in advance, and group allocation was not hidden from the investigators.

Moderately to severely active disease, a Clinical Activity Score of at least 3, a NOSPECS grade of at least 4, and a duration under 3 months were present in ophthalmopathy patients. Exclusion was applied to patients with uncontrolled infections, other autoimmune diseases, pregnancy or lactation. Diagnoses relied on clinical symptoms, serum thyroxine and TRAb, thyroid ultrasound and orbital computed tomography. PBMCs were separated from 10 ml of fresh peripheral blood using Ficoll-Paque density gradient centrifugation. Trizol reagent was used to extract total RNA, and RNA quality was then checked on an Agilent 2100 Bioanalyzer. Including the terminal cysteine and phenylalanine, the CDR3 comprises 19 residues. The sequence is cut down to CDR3 DNA, 57 bases in frame from base 1. Here V drops 2 bases and J drops 4 bases, and the junction holds 14 bases not matched to any gene. For CDR1 and CDR2, the germline V gene lists SGHNT and YENEEA.

Amplification of TCR beta CDR3 regions was carried out from RNA transcripts. The TCR CDR3 was subjected to a first round of RT-PCR using the HTBI primer set and the Qiagen OneStep RT-PCR kit. Libraries were constructed in a second round of multiplex PCR, after which size selection and purification were carried out. The libraries were sequenced on an Illumina HiSeq2000 using paired-end 100 bp reads. The study's processing was this. SOAPnuke was used to process the raw data, removing reads that contained adapters or uncalled bases, had a mean Phred below 15, or lacked an exact match to the constant primer or identifier. COPE v1.2.5 was used to merge the high-quality paired reads, and each unique nucleotide sequence was defined as a clonotype. Clonotypes were aligned to IMGT TRBV, TRBD and TRBJ reference segments using MiTCR v1.1. The analysis included only V-J combinations with a frequency above 0.0001, which together covered about 99% of the repertoires. A TCS score was defined as the ratio between F50 (clonal expansion) and ExV (chaos), using BLOSUM62-based TCRdist between CDR3 peptides within each V-J. Welch's t-statistics and random forest reduced just over 500 V-J features to under 15, which were used in a naive Bayes classifier (R e1071). TCRdb reanalyzed the raw reads on its own, using fastp at Q25 for trimming and MiXCR for clone calling, and kept in-frame beta chains. Here each entry gathers all rows of one CDR3 protein and keeps the most common genes and DNA. TCRdb's processing, not the study's, gives the V and J calls here. This sample is represented by about 330,000 distinct CDR3 sequences; about an eighth of them were singletons. The ten largest clones take up around 32% of the sample.

This clonotype appeared many times. This clone's antigen is unknown. Per-base quality was not reported, and no clone a single base away is much larger than it. Recombination linked TRBV11-3 to TRBJ2-1; 10 central nucleotides agree with TRBD2. This receptor was taken from a woman aged 40 to 55 with Graves' ophthalmopathy. The sequenced material came from blood. This receptor carries the CDR3 CASSLLGWASGGMYNEQFF. The DNA sequence follows: TGTGCCAGCAGCTTATTAGGGTGGGCTAGCGGGGGAATGTACAATGAGCAGTTCTTC.